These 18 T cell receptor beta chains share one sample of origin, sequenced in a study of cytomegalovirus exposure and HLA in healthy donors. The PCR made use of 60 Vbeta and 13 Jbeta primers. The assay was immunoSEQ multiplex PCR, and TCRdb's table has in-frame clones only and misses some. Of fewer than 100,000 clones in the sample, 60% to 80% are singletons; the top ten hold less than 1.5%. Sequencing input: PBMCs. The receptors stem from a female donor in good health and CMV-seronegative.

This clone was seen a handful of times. The CDR3 bases are TGTGCCAGCAGGTCCGGGGGAGATTCACCCCTCCACTTT. This codes for CASRSGGDSPLHF. The J gene is TRBJ1-6, the V gene TRBV7-9; D may be TRBD1 (5 bases). V lost 6 bases and J 8 bases, leaving 11 bases between the germline ends. Germline assignment: CDR1 SEHNR and CDR2 FQNEAQ (reference sequence). The CDR3 consists of 13 residues.

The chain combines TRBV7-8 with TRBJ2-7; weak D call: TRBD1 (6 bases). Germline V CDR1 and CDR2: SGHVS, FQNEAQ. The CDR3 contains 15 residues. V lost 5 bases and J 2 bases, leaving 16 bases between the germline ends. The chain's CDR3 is CASSLFRGGTYEQYF. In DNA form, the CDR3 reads TGTGCCAGCAGCCTCTTCAGGGGCGGTACCTACGAGCAGTACTTC.

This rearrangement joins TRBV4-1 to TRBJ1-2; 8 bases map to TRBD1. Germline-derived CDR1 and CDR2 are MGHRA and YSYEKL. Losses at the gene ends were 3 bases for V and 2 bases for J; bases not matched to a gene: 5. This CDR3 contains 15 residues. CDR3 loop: CASSQENRGNYGYTF. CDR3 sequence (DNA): TGCGCCAGCAGCCAGGAAAACAGGGGGAACTATGGCTACACCTTC.

The CDR3: CATPASGGNTGELFF. DNA of the CDR3: TGTGCCACCCCAGCTAGCGGAGGGAACACCGGGGAGCTGTTTTTT. The chain is built from TRBV10-3 and TRBJ2-2, with TRBD2 identical over 7 bases. There are 15 residues in the CDR3. Germline lookup yields CDR1 ENHRY and CDR2 SYGVKD. J gave up 1 base and V 10 bases, and 9 bases lay outside the gene matches.

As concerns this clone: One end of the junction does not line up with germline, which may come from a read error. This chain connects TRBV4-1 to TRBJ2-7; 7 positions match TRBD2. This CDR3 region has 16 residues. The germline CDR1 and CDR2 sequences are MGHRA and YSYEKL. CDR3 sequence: CANSQAVGGSSYEQYF. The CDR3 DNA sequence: TGCGCCAACAGCCAAGCCGTCGGGGGGAGCTCCTACGAGCAGTACTTC.

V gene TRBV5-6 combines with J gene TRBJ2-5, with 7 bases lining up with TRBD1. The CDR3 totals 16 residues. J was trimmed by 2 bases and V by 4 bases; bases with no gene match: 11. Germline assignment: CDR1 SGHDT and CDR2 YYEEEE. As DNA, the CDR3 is TGTGCCAGCAGCCCGGGCCTAGGGACAGTACAAGAGACCCAGTACTTC. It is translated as CASSPGLGTVQETQYF.

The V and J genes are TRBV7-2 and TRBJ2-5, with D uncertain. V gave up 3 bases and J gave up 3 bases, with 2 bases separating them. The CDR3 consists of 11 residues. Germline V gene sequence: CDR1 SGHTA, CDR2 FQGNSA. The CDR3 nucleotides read TGTGCCAGCAGCTTCAAAGAGACCCAGTACTTC. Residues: CASSFKETQYF.

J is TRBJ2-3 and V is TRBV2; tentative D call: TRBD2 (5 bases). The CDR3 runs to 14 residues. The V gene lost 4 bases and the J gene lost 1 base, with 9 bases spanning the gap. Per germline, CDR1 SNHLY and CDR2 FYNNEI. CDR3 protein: CASSGGLGTDTQYF. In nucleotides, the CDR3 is TGTGCCAGCAGTGGTGGACTCGGCACAGATACGCAGTATTTT.

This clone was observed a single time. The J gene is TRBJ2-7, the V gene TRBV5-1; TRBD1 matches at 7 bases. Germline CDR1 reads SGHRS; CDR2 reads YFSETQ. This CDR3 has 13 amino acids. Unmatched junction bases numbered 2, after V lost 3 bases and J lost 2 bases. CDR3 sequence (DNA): TGCGCCAGCAGCTCGGGACAGACCTACGAGCAGTACTTC. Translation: CASSSGQTYEQYF.

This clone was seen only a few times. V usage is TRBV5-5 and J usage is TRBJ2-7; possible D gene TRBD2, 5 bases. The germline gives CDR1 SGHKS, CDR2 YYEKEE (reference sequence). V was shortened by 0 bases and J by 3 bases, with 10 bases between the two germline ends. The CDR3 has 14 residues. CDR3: CASSLVAGRYEQYF. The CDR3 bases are TGTGCCAGCAGCTTGGTGGCGGGTCGCTACGAGCAGTACTTC.

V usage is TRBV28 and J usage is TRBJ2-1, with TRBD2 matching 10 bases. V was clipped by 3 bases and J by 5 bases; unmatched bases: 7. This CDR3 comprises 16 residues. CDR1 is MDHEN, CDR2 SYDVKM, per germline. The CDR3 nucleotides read TGTGCCAGCAGTTTTTGGACTAGCGGAGAAAACAATGAGCAGTTCTTC. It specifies CASSFWTSGENNEQFF.

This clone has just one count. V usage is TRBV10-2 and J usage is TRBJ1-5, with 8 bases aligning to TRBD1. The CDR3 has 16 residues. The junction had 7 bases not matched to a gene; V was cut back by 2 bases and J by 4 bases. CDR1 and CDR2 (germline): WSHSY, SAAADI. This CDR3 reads CASSEGGTGLNQPQHF. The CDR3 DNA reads TGCGCCAGCAGTGAGGGTGGGACAGGACTAAATCAGCCCCAGCATTTT.

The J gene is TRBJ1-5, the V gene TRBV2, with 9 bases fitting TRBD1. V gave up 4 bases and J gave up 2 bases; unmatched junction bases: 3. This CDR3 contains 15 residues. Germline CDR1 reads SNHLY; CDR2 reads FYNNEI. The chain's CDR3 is CASSGGTGRNQPQHF. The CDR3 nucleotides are TGTGCCAGCAGTGGGGGGACAGGGCGCAATCAGCCCCAGCATTTT.

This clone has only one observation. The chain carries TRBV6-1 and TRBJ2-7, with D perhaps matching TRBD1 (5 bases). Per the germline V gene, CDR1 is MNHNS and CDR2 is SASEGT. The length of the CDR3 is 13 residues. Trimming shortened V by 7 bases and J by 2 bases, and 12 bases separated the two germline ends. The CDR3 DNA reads TGTGCCAGCACGTGGGCCAGGGCCTACGAGCAGTACTTC. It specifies CASTWARAYEQYF.

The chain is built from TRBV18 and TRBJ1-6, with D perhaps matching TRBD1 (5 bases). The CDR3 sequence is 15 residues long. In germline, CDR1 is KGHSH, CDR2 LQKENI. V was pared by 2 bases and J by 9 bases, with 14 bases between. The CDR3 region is CASSPDVGVASPLHF. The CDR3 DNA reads TGTGCCAGCTCACCAGACGTAGGGGTGGCTTCACCCCTCCACTTT.

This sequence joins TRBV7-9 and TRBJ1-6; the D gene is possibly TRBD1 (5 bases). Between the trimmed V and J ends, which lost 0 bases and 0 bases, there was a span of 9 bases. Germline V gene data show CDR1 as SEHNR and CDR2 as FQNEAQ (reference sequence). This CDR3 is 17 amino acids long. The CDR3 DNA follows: TGTGCCAGCAGCTTAGCGGGGGGGAGCTCCTATAATTCACCCCTCCACTTT. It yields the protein CASSLAGGSSYNSPLHF.

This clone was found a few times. The CDR3, as DNA: TGTGCCAGCAGCTCCTCCGGGACAGGGAATTCACCCCTCCACTTT. It is translated as CASSSSGTGNSPLHF. The V and J genes are TRBV5-6 and TRBJ1-6; 9 bases fit TRBD1. With 3 bases clipped from V and 7 bases from J, the junction kept 5 bases outside the gene matches. The CDR3 has 15 residues. Germline-derived CDR1 and CDR2 are SGHDT and YYEEEE.

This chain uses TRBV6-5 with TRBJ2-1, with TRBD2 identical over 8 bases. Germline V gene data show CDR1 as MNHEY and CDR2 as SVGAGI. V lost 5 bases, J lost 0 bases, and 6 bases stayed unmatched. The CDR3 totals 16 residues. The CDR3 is CASSHLAGSSYNEQFF. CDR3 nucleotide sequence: TGTGCCAGCAGTCACTTAGCGGGGAGCTCCTACAATGAGCAGTTCTTC.